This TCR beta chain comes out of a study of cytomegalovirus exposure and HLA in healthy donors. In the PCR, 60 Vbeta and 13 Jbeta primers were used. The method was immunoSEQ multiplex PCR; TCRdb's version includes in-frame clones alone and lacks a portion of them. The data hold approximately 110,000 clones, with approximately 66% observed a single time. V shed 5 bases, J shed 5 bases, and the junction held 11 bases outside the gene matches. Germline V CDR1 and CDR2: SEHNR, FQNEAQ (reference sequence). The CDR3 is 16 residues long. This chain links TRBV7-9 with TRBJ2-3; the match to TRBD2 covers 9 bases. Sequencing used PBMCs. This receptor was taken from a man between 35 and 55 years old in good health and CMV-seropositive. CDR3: CASSLGLAGEVDTQYF. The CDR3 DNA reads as TGTGCCAGCAGCCTGGGATTAGCGGGAGAGGTAGATACGCAGTATTTT.